This TCR beta chain was recovered during a study of cytomegalovirus exposure and HLA in healthy donors. This CDR3 region has 15 residues. Germline CDR1 LGHNA, CDR2 YNFKEQ. V lost 0 bases, J lost 6 bases, and 12 bases lay in between. It was with 60 Vbeta and 13 Jbeta primers that the PCR ran. Sequencing was performed with immunoSEQ multiplex PCR; in TCRdb, only in-frame clones are kept and a portion is missing. This sample's table reports 60,000 to 75,000 clones. This sequence joins TRBV4-2 and TRBJ2-4, with D unclear. The sequenced sample was PBMCs. The origin of this receptor is a female donor in good health and CMV-seropositive. The CDR3 DNA reads TGTGCCAGCAGCCAAGATAGGCGGCAGCCAAACATTCAGTACTTC. Translating it yields CASSQDRRQPNIQYF.